The entry below describes one TCR beta chain. Its antigen has not been determined. Per-base qualities were not stored, and no clone one base away is much larger. This specimen comes from a study of T cell responses to AZD1222 COVID-19 vaccine (TCRdb year 2021). At the level of the whole study: AZD1222 recipients given second doses at about 4 weeks or at about 12 weeks were pooled, since spike-specific TCR depth and breadth were not found to differ between the two schedules. Trial participants were enrolled by age into subgroups of 18-55, 56-69 and 70-plus years, and about 150, 27 and 61 TCR-sequenced participants, respectively, were included in these subgroups. A total of just over 230 trial participants underwent TCR sequencing, of whom some 210 received two doses of AZD1222 and 26 received two doses of the MenACWY control vaccine.

Beyond this particular receptor, the publication reports: No day 14 peak-response samples were available, so repertoires were characterized only after the peak T cell response. After two AZD1222 doses, spike-specific TCR breadth and depth were significantly higher than at day 0 and than in MenACWY recipients. Conclusions about previously exposed vaccinees were limited because only a handful of AZD1222 recipients were SARS-CoV-2 seropositive at baseline. The 56-69-year group was small, and its depth increase did not reach significance, likely because of low power. Reportedly, close to half of the unique spike-specific TCRs recognized epitopes lying outside the regions that are mutated in the B.1.351 and B.1.1.7 variants. Participants were mostly white British and included more females than males, and it was suggested by the authors that clonal diversity may have been underestimated. CD4 TCRs associated with the vaccine covered the entire spike protein, and the dominant responses were in regions 160-218 and 743-854.

The CDR3 sequence holds 15 residues, the cysteine and phenylalanine included. CDR3 DNA is the only sequence kept; it has 45 bases, read in frame from the first base. Clipping removes 4 bases from V and 6 bases from J, with 5 as the unmatched junction base count. Taken from the germline V gene (reference sequence), the CDR1 and CDR2 loops are LGHDT and YNNKEL. The CDR3 regions of human TCRbeta chains were subjected to immunosequencing. The paper's processing steps were these. Repertoire TCRs were checked for matches against a reference library of SARS-CoV-2-specific TCRs that had been generated using the MIRA antigen-specificity platform. Breadth meant the fraction of unique TCRs that were SARS-CoV-2-associated, whereas depth meant the fraction of total T cells that were SARS-CoV-2-associated. Each spike-specific TCR was assigned to its reactive spike region and to a CD4 or CD8 class using the MIRA data. Log10-transformed breadth and depth values were compared by one-way ANOVA with Sidak's multiple comparisons tests. TCRdb took over this immuneACCESS table, retaining in-frame rearrangements with V and J assigned. Such tables are incomplete; in checked studies, under half of the missing clones stem from an unresolved V gene, and the remainder is unexplained. Clonal size and the V and J genes are those of that table, whereas D and trimming came from the DNA. In all, the sample holds approximately 180,000 clones, and around 90% of those were seen once. Approximately 7.7% of the sample is held by the ten biggest clonotypes.

What the time point label conveys for this sample: baseline before first vaccination. Vaccinee samples came from UK trials COV001 and COV002, including a single-blind randomized controlled phase 2/3 trial of AZD1222 (ChAdOx1 nCoV-19) in healthy adults. Trial participant PBMC samples were collected at day 0 and day 28 after the second dose for TCRbeta chain sequencing. Recombination connected TRBV3-1 (or the pseudogene TRBV3-2) to TRBJ2-3; 12 central nucleotides agree with TRBD2. Specimen: peripheral blood, collected on day 0 of AZD1222 vaccination. This TCR was sampled from an adult in good health. The nucleotide sequence reads as follows: TGTGCCAGCAGCCTCTCTAGCGGGGGGGCGGATACGCAGTATTTT. Translated, it reads CASSLSSGGADTQYF.